This T cell receptor beta chain was recovered during a study of T-cell reconstitution after alpha-beta-depleted transplantation in children (dated by TCRdb to the mid-2010s). About the investigation overall: T-cell immune reconstitution after TCRalphabeta/CD19-depleted allogeneic hematopoietic cell transplantation in children was quantitatively tracked in the study by means of TCR repertoire profiling. The paper's findings and limits, for the study overall: The apparently early alphabetaT-cell count recovery about two months after transplant was reportedly dependent on only several hundred rapidly expanded clones derived from non-depleted graft cells. Over subsequent months, a decline in hyperexpanded clone frequencies was noted, and after one year, T-cell counts and TCRbeta diversity were mostly ascribed to newly produced T cells. In some patients, the high TCRbeta diversity seen at day 60 was put down to recipient T cells and intrathymic progenitors that had survived conditioning.

The library relied on PCR. This sample was sequenced with an Illumina HiSeq 2500. Molecular barcoding was employed in the preparation of TCR libraries, with unique molecular identifiers being used to normalize TCRbeta repertoire quantification. TCRdb took the public reads, trimmed them with fastp at Q25, ran MiXCR for clone calling and kept in-frame beta chains. Every entry covers one CDR3 protein and lists the most common genes and DNA from its rows. In this sample the table shows 150,000 to 250,000 distinct CDR3 sequences, 6.3% of which occur a single time. About 4.3% of the sample lies in the top ten. The sample holds many counts of this clonotype. Its antigen remains undetermined. No base qualities exist here, and no much larger clone lies one base off it. The sample's treatment or condition, from its label and the paper: allogeneic hematopoietic cell transplantation with graft depleted of TCRalphabeta T cells and CD19 B cells. The transplant recipients were children given TCRalphabeta/CD19-depleted allogeneic hematopoietic cell grafts.

The TCR sequence derives from a girl under three years old with combined immunodeficiency, due to receive a stem cell transplant. The sample here was PBMCs, taken before TCRalphabeta/CD19-depleted stem cell transplant.

The DNA sequence is given as TGTGCCAGCAGCTTAGGGGACAGGGATGTGGAGACCCAGTACTTC. This encodes CASSLGDRDVETQYF. Here the chain combines TRBV7-8 and TRBJ2-5, with 9 junctional bases fitting TRBD1. Per the germline V gene, SGHVS is the CDR1 and FQNEAQ is the CDR2. Trimming accounts for 1 base at V and 5 bases at J, while the number of junction bases matched to no gene is 5. CDR3 length: 15 amino acids, cysteine to phenylalanine. Of the read, only the CDR3 DNA is kept; its 45 bases are in frame from base 1.